This T cell receptor beta chain was sequenced in a study of tumor-infiltrating lymphocytes in primary liver carcinoma. Regarding the study as a whole: The 250 largest clones made up significantly more of tumor than blood repertoires (p = 0.039).

cDNA specific to TCR beta was made from around 530 ng of total RNA, with a constant-region primer employed for priming. Amplification in three nested multiplex PCR rounds with slightly modified ARM-PCR gave rise to TCR beta libraries. TRBV1-TRBV30 forward and Cbeta reverse primers drove the first two roughly 10-cycle rounds. TCRdb processed the multiplex PCR reads anew with MiXCR; each CDR3 protein has one entry. The sample consists of 180,000 or so distinct CDR3 sequences, about 60% of them appearing once. A note on this clonotype: Its antigen remains unidentified.

RNA isolated from unsorted whole blood supplied the blood RNA, with germline DNA also extracted. With 6 bases clipped from V and 6 bases from J, the junction kept 6 bases outside the gene matches. The CDR3 extends over 13 amino acids. The TCR comes from a man aged 35-49 years with primary liver carcinoma and hepatitis B virus infection. The chain couples TRBV12-3 or TRBV12-4 to TRBJ2-5; 8 positions match TRBD2. The sample comprised peripheral blood. CDR3 region: CASSPGLGKTQYF. The CDR3 nucleotides read TGTGCCAGCAGCCCGGGACTAGGAAAGACCCAGTACTTC.